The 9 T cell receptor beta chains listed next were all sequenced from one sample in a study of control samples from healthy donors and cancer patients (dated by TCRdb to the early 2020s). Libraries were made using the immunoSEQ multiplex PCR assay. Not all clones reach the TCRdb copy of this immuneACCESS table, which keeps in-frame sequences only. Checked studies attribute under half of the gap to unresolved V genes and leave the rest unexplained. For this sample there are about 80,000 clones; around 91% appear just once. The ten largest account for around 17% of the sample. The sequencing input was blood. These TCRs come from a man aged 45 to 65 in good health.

CDR3 in amino acids: CASSYGSSYNEQFF. The DNA of the CDR3 is TGTGCCAGCAGTTACGGGAGCTCCTACAATGAGCAGTTCTTC. The chain is built from TRBV6-6 and TRBJ2-1; TRBD2 might be the D (5 bases). This CDR3 region has 14 residues. The germline V and J ends were trimmed by 2 bases and 0 bases, with 5 bases remaining between them. Germline-derived CDR1 and CDR2 are MNHNY and SVGAGI (reference sequence).

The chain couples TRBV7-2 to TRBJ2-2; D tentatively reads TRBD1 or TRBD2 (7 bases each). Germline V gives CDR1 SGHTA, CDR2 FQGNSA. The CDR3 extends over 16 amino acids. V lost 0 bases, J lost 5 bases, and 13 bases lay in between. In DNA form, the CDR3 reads TGTGCCAGCAGCTTAGCGGGGAGGGGGCGGACCGGGGAGCTGTTTTTT. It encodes CASSLAGRGRTGELFF.

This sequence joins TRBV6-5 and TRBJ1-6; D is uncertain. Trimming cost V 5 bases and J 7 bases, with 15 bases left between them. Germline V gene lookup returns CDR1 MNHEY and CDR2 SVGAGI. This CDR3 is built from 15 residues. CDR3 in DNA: TGTGCCAGCAGTCCTCAGGACCGCGGGAATTCACCCCTCCACTTT. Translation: CASSPQDRGNSPLHF.

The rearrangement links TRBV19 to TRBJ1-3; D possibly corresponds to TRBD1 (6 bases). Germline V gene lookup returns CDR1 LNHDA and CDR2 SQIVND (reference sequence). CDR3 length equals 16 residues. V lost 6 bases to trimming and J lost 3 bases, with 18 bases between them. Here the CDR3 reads CASSLTEGGLGNTIYF. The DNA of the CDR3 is TGTGCCAGTAGCCTTACGGAGGGGGGGCTTGGAAACACCATATATTTT.

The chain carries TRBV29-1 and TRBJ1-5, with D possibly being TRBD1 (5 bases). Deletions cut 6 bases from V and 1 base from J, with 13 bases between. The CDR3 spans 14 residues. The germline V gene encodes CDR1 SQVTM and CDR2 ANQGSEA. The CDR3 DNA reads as TGCAGCGTGGCTTGGGGGGGAAGCAATCAGCCCCAGCATTTT. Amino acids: CSVAWGGSNQPQHF.

The CDR3 DNA is TGTGCCAGTTCAGGGGAGATAGGCACCGGGGAGCTGTTTTTT. Amino acid sequence: CASSGEIGTGELFF. The rearrangement joins TRBV25-1 to TRBJ2-2, with D possibly matching TRBD1 (6 bases). This CDR3 is 14 amino acids long. The V end was cut by 9 bases, the J end by 4 bases, with 15 bases between. In germline, CDR1 is MGHDK, CDR2 SYGVNS.

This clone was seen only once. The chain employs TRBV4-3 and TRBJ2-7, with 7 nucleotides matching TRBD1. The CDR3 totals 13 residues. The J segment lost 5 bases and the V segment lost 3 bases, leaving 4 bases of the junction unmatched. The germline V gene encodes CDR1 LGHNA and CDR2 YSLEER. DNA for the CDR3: TGCGCCAGCAGCCAGCTTACAGGGGACGAGCAGTACTTC. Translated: CASSQLTGDEQYF.

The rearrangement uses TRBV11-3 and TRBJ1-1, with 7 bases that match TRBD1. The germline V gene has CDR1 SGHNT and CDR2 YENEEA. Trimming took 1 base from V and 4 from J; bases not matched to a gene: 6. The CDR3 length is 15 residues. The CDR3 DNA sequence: TGTGCCAGCAGCTTAGCAGGGGGTTCGGGCACTGAAGCTTTCTTT. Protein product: CASSLAGGSGTEAFF.

CDR3 coding DNA: TGTGCCATCAGTGAGCGAACAGATCTTAACTATGGCTACACCTTC. It specifies CAISERTDLNYGYTF. The chain carries TRBV10-3 and TRBJ1-2; no clear D. V lost 2 bases to trimming and J lost 1 base, with 11 bases between them. The CDR3 is made up of 15 amino acids. Germline CDR1 is ENHRY and CDR2 is SYGVKD.